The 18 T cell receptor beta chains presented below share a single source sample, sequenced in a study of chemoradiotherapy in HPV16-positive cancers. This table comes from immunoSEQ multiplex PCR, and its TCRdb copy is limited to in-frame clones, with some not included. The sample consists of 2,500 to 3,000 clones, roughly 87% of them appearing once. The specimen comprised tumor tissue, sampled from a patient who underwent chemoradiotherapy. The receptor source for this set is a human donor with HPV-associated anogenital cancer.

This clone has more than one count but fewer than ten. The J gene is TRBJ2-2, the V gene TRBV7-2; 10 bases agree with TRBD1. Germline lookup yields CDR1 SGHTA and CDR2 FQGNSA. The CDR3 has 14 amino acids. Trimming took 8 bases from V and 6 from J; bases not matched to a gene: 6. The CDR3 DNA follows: TGTGCCAGCTGGGGACAGGGGTATGCCGGGGAGCTGTTTTTT. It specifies CASWGQGYAGELFF.

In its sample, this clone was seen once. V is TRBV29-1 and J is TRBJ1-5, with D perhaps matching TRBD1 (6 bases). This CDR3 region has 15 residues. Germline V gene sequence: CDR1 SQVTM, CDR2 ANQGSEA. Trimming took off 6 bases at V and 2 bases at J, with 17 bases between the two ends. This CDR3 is CSVSEGVLGNQPQHF. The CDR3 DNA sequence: TGCAGCGTCTCCGAGGGGGTCTTGGGCAATCAGCCCCAGCATTTT.

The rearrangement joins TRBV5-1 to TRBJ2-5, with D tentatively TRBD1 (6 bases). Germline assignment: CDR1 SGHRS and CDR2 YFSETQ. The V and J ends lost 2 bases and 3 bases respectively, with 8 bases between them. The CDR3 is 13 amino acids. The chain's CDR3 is CASSFRGEETQYF. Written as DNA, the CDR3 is TGCGCCAGCAGCTTCAGGGGCGAAGAGACCCAGTACTTC. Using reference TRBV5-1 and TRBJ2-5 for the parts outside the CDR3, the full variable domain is KAGVTQTPRYLIKTRGQQVTLSCSPISGHRSVSWYQQTPGQGLQFLFEYFSETQRNKGNFPGRFSGRQFSNSRSEMNVSTLELGDSALYLCASSFRGEETQYFGPGTRLLVL.

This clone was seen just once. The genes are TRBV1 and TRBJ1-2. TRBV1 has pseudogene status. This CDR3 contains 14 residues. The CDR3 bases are TGCACCAGCAGCCTCTACGGGGGACTCTATGGCTACACCTTC. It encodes CTSSLYGGLYGYTF.

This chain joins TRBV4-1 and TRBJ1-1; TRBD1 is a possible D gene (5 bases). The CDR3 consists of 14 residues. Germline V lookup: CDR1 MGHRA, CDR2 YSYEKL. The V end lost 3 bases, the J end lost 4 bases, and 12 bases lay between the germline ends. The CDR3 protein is CASSQGGRATEAFF. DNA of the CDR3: TGCGCCAGCAGCCAGGGGGGGAGGGCCACTGAAGCTTTCTTT.

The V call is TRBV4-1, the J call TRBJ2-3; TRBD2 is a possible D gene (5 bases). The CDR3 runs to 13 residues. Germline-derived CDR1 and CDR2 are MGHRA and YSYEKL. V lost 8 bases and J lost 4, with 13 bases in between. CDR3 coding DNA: TGCGCCAGCGCCGACGGACTGGCAGATACGCAGTATTTT. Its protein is CASADGLADTQYF.

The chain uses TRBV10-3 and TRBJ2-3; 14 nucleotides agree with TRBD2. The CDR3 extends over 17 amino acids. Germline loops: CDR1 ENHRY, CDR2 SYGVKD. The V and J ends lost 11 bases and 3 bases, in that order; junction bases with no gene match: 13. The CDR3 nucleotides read TGTGCCCTACGACGATCCGGGACTAGCGGGAGAACAGATACGCAGTATTTT. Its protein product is CALRRSGTSGRTDTQYF.

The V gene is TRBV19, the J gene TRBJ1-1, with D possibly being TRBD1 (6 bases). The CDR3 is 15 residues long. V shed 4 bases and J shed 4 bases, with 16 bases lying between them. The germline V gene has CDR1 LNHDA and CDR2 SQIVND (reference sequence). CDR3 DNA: TGTGCCAGTAGTACCACAGGGAATAGCGGCACTGAAGCTTTCTTT. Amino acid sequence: CASSTTGNSGTEAFF.

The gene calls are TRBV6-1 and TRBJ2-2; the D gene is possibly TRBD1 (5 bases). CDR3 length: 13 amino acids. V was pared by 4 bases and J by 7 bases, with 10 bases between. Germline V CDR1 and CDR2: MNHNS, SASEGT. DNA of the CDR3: TGTGCCAGCAGTGCCAGGGATCACGGGGAGCTGTTTTTT. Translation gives CASSARDHGELFF.

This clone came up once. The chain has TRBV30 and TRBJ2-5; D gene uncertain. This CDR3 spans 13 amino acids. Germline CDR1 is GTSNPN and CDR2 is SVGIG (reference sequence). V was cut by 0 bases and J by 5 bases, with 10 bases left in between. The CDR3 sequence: CAWSVRARETQYF. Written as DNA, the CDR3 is TGTGCCTGGAGTGTACGGGCCCGGGAGACCCAGTACTTC.

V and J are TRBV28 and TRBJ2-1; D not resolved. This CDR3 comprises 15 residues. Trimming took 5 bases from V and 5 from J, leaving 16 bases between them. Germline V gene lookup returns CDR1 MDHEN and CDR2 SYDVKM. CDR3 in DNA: TGTGCCAGCAGTCCAGATAGTCATAAGGACAATGAGCAGTTCTTC. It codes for CASSPDSHKDNEQFF.

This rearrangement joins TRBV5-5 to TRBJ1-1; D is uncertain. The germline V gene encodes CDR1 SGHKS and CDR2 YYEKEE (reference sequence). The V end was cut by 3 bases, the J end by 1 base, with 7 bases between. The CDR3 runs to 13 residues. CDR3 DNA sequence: TGTGCCAGCAGCTCGACATCGAACACTGAAGCTTTCTTT. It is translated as CASSSTSNTEAFF.

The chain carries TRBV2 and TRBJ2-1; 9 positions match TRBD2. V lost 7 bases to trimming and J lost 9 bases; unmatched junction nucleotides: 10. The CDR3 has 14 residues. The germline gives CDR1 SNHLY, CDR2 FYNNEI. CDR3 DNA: TGTGCCAGCAAGGGGACTAGCCCTATAGGTGAGCAGTTCTTC. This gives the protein CASKGTSPIGEQFF.

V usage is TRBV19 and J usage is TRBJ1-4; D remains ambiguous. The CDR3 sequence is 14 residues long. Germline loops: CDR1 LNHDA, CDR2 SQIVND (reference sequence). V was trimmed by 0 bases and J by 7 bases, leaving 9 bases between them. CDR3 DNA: TGTGCCAGTAGTATAGATCCGGGGAGTGAAAAACTGTTTTTT. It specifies CASSIDPGSEKLFF.

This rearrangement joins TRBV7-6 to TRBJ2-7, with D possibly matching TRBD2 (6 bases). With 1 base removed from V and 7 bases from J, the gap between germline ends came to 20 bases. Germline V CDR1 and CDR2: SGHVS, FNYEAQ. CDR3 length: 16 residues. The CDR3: CASSLGGVPMEEEQYF. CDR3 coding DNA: TGTGCCAGCAGCTTAGGGGGGGTCCCGATGGAGGAAGAGCAGTACTTC.

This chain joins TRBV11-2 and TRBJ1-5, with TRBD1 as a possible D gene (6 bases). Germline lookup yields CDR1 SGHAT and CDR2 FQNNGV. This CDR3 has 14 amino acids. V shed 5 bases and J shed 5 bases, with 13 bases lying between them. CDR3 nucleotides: TGTGCCAGCAGCGGCAGGGCAGGGGATCAGCCCCAGCATTTT. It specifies CASSGRAGDQPQHF.

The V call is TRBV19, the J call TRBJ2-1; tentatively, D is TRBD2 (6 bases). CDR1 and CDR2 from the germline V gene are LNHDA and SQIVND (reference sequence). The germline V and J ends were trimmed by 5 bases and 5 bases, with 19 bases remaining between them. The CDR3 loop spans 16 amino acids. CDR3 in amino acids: CASSEPGLNLHNEQFF. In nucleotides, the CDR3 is TGTGCCAGTAGTGAACCGGGACTTAACCTTCACAATGAGCAGTTCTTC.

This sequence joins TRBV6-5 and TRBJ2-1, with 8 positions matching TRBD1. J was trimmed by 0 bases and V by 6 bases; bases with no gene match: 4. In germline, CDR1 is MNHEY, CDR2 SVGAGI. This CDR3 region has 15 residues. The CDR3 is CASRRQGSSYNEQFF. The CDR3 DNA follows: TGTGCCAGCAGGAGACAGGGGAGCTCCTACAATGAGCAGTTCTTC.